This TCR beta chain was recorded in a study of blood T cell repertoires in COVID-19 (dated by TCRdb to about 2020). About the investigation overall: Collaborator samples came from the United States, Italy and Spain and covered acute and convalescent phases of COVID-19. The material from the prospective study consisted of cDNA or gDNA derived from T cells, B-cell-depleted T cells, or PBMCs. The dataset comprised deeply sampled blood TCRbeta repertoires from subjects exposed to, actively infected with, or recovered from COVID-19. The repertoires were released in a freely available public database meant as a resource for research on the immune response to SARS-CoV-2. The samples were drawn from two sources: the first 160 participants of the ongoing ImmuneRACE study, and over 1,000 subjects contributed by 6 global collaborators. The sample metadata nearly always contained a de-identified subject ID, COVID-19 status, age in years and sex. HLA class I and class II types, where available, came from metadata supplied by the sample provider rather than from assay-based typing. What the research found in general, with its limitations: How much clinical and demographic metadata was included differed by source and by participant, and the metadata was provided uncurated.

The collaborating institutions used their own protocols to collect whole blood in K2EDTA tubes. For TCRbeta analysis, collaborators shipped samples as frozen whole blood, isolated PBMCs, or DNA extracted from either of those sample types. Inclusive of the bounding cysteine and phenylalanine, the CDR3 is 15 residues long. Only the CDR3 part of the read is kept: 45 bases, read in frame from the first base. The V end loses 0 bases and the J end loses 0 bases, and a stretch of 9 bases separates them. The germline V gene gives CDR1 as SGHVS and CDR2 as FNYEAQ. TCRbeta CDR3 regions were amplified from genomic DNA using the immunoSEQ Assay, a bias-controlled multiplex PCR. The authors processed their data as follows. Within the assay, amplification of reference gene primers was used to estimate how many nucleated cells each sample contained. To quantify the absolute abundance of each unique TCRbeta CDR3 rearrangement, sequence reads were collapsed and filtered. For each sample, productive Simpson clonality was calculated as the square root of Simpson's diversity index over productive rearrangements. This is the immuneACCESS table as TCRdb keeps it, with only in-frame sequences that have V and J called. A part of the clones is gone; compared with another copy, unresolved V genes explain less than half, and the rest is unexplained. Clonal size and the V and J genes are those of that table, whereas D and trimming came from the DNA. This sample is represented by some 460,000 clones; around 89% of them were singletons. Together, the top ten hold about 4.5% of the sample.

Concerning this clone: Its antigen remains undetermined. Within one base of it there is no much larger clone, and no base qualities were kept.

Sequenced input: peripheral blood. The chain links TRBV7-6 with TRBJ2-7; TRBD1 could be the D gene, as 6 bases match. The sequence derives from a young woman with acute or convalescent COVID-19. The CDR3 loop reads CASSLAGDTSYEQYF. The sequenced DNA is TGTGCCAGCAGCTTAGCGGGGGACACCTCCTACGAGCAGTACTTC.